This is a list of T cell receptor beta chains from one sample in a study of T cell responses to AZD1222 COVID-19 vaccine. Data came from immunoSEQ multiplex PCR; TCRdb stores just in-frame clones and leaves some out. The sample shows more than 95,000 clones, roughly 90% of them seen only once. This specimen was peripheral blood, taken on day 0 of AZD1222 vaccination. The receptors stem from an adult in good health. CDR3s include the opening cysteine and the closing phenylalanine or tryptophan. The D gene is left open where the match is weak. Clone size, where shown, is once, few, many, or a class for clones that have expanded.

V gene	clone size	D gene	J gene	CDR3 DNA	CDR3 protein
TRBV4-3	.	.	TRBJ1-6	TGCGCCAGCAGCCATCTACCCCCTTCCGGGCCTCGGAGCTCCTATAATTCACCCCTCCACTTT	CASSHLPPSGPRSSYNSPLHF
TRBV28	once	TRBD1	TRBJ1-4	TGTGCCAGCAGTCCCCCCGGGACAGGGCGGCAGGAAAAACTGTTTTTT	CASSPPGTGRQEKLFF
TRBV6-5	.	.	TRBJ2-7	TGTGCCAGCAGCCGACGGCGGGCTATTTACGAGCAGTACTTC	CASSRRRAIYEQYF
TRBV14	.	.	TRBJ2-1	TGTGCCAGCAGCCAAACATCACTCCGTCATGAGCAGTTCTTC	CASSQTSLRHEQFF
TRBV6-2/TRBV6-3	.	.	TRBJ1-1	TGTGCCAGCAGTTACAAAGGGGCTCCCCCGAACACTGAAGCTTTCTTT	CASSYKGAPPNTEAFF
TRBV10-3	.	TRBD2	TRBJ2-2	TGTGCCATCAGTGCCGGGGGGGCGAACACCGGGGAGCTGTTTTTT	CAISAGGANTGELFF
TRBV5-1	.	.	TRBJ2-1	TGCGCCAGCAGCCTCATTAATGAGCAGTTCTTC	CASSLINEQFF
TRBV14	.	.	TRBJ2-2	TGTGCCAGCAGCCAACTCAGTAGTCTTCGAACCGGGGAGCTGTTTTTT	CASSQLSSLRTGELFF
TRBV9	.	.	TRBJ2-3	TGTGCCAGCACCTCCTCGCCGGCTAGCACAGATACGCAGTATTTT	CASTSSPASTDTQYF
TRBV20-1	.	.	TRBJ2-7	TGCAGTGCTAGTAGACCTGGCGGTAACGAGCAGTACTTC	CSASRPGGNEQYF
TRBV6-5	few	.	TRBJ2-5	TGTGCCAGCATCAGGGGTCTCGGGGAGACCCAGTACTTC	CASIRGLGETQYF
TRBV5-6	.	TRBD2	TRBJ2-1	TGTGCCAGCAGCACGAGTCTAGCGGGAGTCTACAATGAGCAGTTCTTC	CASSTSLAGVYNEQFF